This entry concerns a single T cell receptor (beta chain). No antigen is known for it. The entry originates in a study of cytomegalovirus exposure and HLA in healthy donors. 13 Jbeta primers and 60 Vbeta primers were used for the PCR. Sequenced by immunoSEQ multiplex PCR; TCRdb stores in-frame clones only, minus some. The table has under 200,000 clones, 70% to 85% seen once. Germline CDR1 MNHEY, CDR2 SVGAGI. The V end was cut by 2 bases, the J end by 7 bases, with 15 bases between. The CDR3 totals 16 residues. General study points: Most TCR sequences were rare, but some public TCRs occurred in many donors.

This TCR came from a woman in her thirties or forties in good health and CMV-seronegative. Input material: PBMCs. The chain employs TRBV6-5 and TRBJ2-6, with unresolved D. CDR3 region: CASSYLPDPTANVLTF. DNA for the CDR3: TGTGCCAGCAGTTACCTACCTGACCCGACAGCCAACGTCCTGACTTTC.